This T cell receptor beta chain was retrieved from a study of T-cell reconstitution after alpha-beta-depleted transplantation in children. Unique molecular identifiers were incorporated when the TCRbeta library was constructed. TCRdb reanalysed the PCR reads using MiXCR and keeps one entry per CDR3 protein. The sample shows about 500,000 distinct CDR3 sequences, about 30% of them seen only once. Trimming removed 5 bases from V and 2 bases from J, with 22 bases in between. CDR1 is MGHRA, CDR2 YSYEKL, per germline. This CDR3 has 17 residues. This specimen was PBMCs from the stem cell graft donor, taken from the stem cell graft. The source of this sequence is a human donor who donated a stem cell graft to a child with aplastic anemia. This chain joins TRBV4-1 and TRBJ2-7; D may be TRBD1 (6 bases). This CDR3 is CASSGPSRTGKTYEQYF. In DNA form, the CDR3 reads TGCGCCAGCAGCGGGCCAAGTAGAACAGGGAAAACCTACGAGCAGTACTTC.